Each of the 5 T cell receptor beta chains below was sequenced from the same sample in a study of cytomegalovirus exposure and HLA in healthy donors. PCR involved 60 Vbeta and 13 Jbeta primers. Assay: immunoSEQ multiplex PCR; the TCRdb copy retains only in-frame clones and omits some. Altogether about 160,000 clones are present, roughly three quarters being singletons, with the ten largest covering about a tenth. The sequenced material came from PBMCs. Receptors were obtained from a young man in good health and CMV-seropositive.

The V gene is TRBV6-1, the J gene TRBJ2-1; no clear D gene. CDR3 length: 13 residues. Germline CDR1 reads MNHNS; CDR2 reads SASEGT. Trimming removed 3 bases from V and 4 bases from J, with 7 bases in between. The CDR3 sequence is CASSEYLYNEQFF. As DNA, the CDR3 is TGTGCCAGCAGTGAGTATCTGTACAATGAGCAGTTCTTC.

The CDR3 spells CASSQLLAGASSYEQYF. DNA for the CDR3: TGCGCCAGCAGCCAGTTATTAGCGGGGGCTAGCTCCTACGAGCAGTACTTC. This chain joins TRBV4-3 and TRBJ2-7; 9 nucleotides agree with TRBD2. CDR3 length: 17 amino acids. V was pared by 3 bases and J by 0 bases, with 9 bases of the junction left unmatched. Germline V CDR1 and CDR2: LGHNA, YSLEER.

The DNA for the CDR3 is TGTGCCAGCAGTGCGGCCCAGGGGAGACGGTCTAATGAAAAACTGTTTTTT. Protein sequence: CASSAAQGRRSNEKLFF. The genes are TRBV6-1 and TRBJ1-4; TRBD1 might be the D (6 bases). The V gene's germline CDR1 is MNHNS and CDR2 SASEGT. This CDR3 has 17 residues. Deletions cut 4 bases from V and 3 bases from J, with 18 bases between.

This clone was observed a single time. This rearrangement joins TRBV6-1 to TRBJ2-7; 7 nucleotides match TRBD2. V was clipped by 5 bases and J by 0 bases; unmatched bases: 7. The CDR3 contains 15 residues. Germline values: CDR1 MNHNS, CDR2 SASEGT. The CDR3 DNA reads TGTGCCAGCAGTCAGACCCTAGCGGACTCCTACGAGCAGTACTTC. It yields the protein CASSQTLADSYEQYF.

The V and J genes are TRBV11-1 and TRBJ1-1; no definite D call. The V gene's germline CDR1 is SGHAT and CDR2 FQDESV (reference sequence). Trimming stripped 4 bases from V and 4 bases from J, with 10 bases between. CDR3 length equals 13 residues. This chain's CDR3 is CASSSGGITEAFF. The CDR3 bases are TGTGCCAGCAGCTCTGGAGGGATCACTGAAGCTTTCTTT.